Given below is one TCR beta chain in context. Its antigen is unidentified. This sample was included in a study of shared clonotypes between healthy human individuals. Study results and caveats: Clonotype sharing among donors likely depends on sequencing depth. The generation probabilities recorded for non-shared clonotypes fell below those of clonotypes shared by all four donors.

CD4+ cells underwent separation, giving CD45RA+ naive and CD45RA-negative memory subsets. Per germline, CDR1 SGHAT and CDR2 FQNNGV. The CDR3 runs 15 residues. Germline trimming cut 2 bases from V and 0 bases from J; bases unmatched to any gene: 2. Data came from immunoSEQ multiplex PCR; TCRdb stores just in-frame clones and leaves some out. The table has fewer than 850,000 clones, about two thirds seen once. The specimen sequenced was memory CD4+ T cells sorted from blood. Subset indicated: CD45RA-negative fraction. This sequence originates from a woman in her twenties or thirties in good health. The rearrangement links TRBV11-2 to TRBJ1-2; 8 bases fit TRBD1. CDR3 sequence (DNA): TGTGCCAGCAGCTTATCGACAGGGGCTAACTATGGCTACACCTTC. This translates into CASSLSTGANYGYTF.